These 26 T cell receptor beta chains were all obtained from the same sample, sequenced in a study of blood T cells in healthy people across ages. Combining a sample-barcoded 5' primer with a J-beta primer mix, a second PCR ran for roughly 7 to 12 cycles. In TCRdb, the 5' RACE reads were re-called with MiXCR into one record per CDR3 protein. The sample includes about 1.1 million distinct CDR3 sequences, around two fifths of them seen just once. Material for sequencing was blood. The receptors derive from a man younger than 35 in good health.

This clonotype appeared a few times. The rearrangement joins TRBV5-1 to TRBJ2-5; the match to TRBD1 covers 9 bases. V gave up 0 bases and J gave up 5 bases; unmatched junction bases: 5. Germline CDR1 reads SGHRS; CDR2 reads YFSETQ. The CDR3 has 15 amino acids. CDR3 sequence: CASSLGGQGIETQYF. CDR3 DNA: TGCGCCAGCAGCTTGGGTGGACAGGGGATTGAGACCCAGTACTTC.

There are a few counts of this clonotype. The rearrangement uses TRBV2 and TRBJ1-1, with D unclear. This CDR3 spans 15 amino acids. Trimming stripped 6 bases from V and 4 bases from J, with 18 bases between. The germline V gene encodes CDR1 SNHLY and CDR2 FYNNEI. The CDR3, as DNA: TGTGCCAGCAGCGACCGCCTTGTGAAGGCCACTGAAGCTTTCTTT. Translation: CASSDRLVKATEAFF. The entire variable domain, with the rest obtained from reference TRBV2 and TRBJ1-1, is as follows: EPEVTQTPSHQVTQMGQEVILRCVPISNHLYFYWYRQILGQKVEFLVSFYNNEISEKSEIFDDQFSVERPDGSNFTLKIRSTKLEDSAMYFCASSDRLVKATEAFFGQGTRLTVV.

V is TRBV5-1 and J is TRBJ2-1; D not resolved. This CDR3 contains 15 residues. Per germline, CDR1 SGHRS and CDR2 YFSETQ. V was clipped by 1 base and J by 4 bases, with 12 bases between them. The DNA for the CDR3 is TGCGCCAGCAGCTTGCGAGGTGGTACGTACAATGAGCAGTTCTTC. Translating it yields CASSLRGGTYNEQFF.

CDR3 sequence reads: CASSPDSGDHEQYF. CDR3 nucleotides: TGTGCCAGCTCACCAGATTCGGGGGATCATGAGCAGTACTTC. This rearrangement joins TRBV18 to TRBJ2-7, with D possibly matching TRBD2 (6 bases). CDR1 and CDR2 (germline): KGHSH, LQKENI. With 2 bases removed from V and 7 bases from J, the gap between germline ends came to 15 bases. CDR3 size: 14 residues.

This clonotype was detected a few times. The chain is built from TRBV29-1 and TRBJ1-2; D unresolved. Germline CDR1 and CDR2: SQVTM and ANQGSEA. The CDR3 totals 14 residues. The V gene lost 3 bases and the J gene lost 3 bases, with 14 bases spanning the gap. The CDR3 DNA reads TGCAGCGTTGATCGACCAGCGCGGGACTATGGCTACACCTTC. It specifies CSVDRPARDYGYTF.

This rearrangement joins TRBV4-3 to TRBJ1-2; TRBD1 agrees at 10 bases. Germline V gene sequence: CDR1 LGHNA, CDR2 YSLEER. V shed 4 bases, J shed 4 bases, and the junction held 9 bases outside the gene matches. The CDR3 has 16 residues. DNA for the CDR3: TGCGCCAGCAGCCCGGGACAGGGGACATCTACCTATGGCTACACCTTC. Amino acids: CASSPGQGTSTYGYTF.

This clonotype was counted many times. The CDR3 here is CASSLTDNTEAFF. In nucleotides, the CDR3 is TGTGCCAGCAGCTTGACAGACAACACTGAAGCTTTCTTT. The genes are TRBV27 and TRBJ1-1; D possibly corresponds to TRBD1 (5 bases). The germline CDR1 and CDR2 sequences are MNHEY and SMNVEV (reference sequence). CDR3 length: 13 residues. V lost 6 bases to trimming and J lost 2 bases, with 10 bases between them.

The sample holds a few counts of this clonotype. The rearrangement links TRBV24-1 to TRBJ2-3, with D possibly called TRBD1 or TRBD2 (6 bases each). Germline V CDR1 and CDR2: KGHDR, SFDVKD. CDR3 length: 13 residues. V shed 9 bases and J shed 1 base, with 10 bases lying between them. CDR3 region: CATRRGGTDTQYF. The CDR3 DNA reads TGTGCCACCCGGAGGGGGGGCACAGATACGCAGTATTTT.

The J gene is TRBJ2-2, the V gene TRBV10-3; maybe TRBD1 (5 bases). The CDR3 covers 12 residues. The germline V gene encodes CDR1 ENHRY and CDR2 SYGVKD. Trimming pared 10 bases from V and 4 bases from J, leaving 10 bases between. CDR3 loop: CANQGSTGELFF. Here the CDR3 DNA reads TGTGCCAATCAGGGCTCCACCGGGGAGCTGTTTTTT.

The sample holds one count of this clonotype. This may arise from a read error, as a much more abundant clone is one base away. The V and J genes are TRBV30 and TRBJ1-2, with D unclear. The CDR3 loop spans 14 amino acids. Germline V gives CDR1 GTSNPN, CDR2 SVGIG (reference sequence). V was clipped by 0 bases and J by 4 bases, with 12 bases between them. CDR3 DNA: TGTGCCTGGAGTGTATCCGGGGATCTCTATGGCTACACCTTC. It codes for CAWSVSGDLYGYTF.

The V gene is TRBV24-1, the J gene TRBJ2-3; 9 bases line up with TRBD1. Trimming removed 4 bases from V and 4 bases from J; junction bases left unmatched: 11. CDR3 length equals 17 residues. Germline loops: CDR1 KGHDR, CDR2 SFDVKD. The chain's CDR3 is CATSDPTTGGSADTQYF. The CDR3 DNA reads TGTGCCACCAGTGACCCAACGACAGGGGGTAGCGCAGATACGCAGTATTTT.

This clonotype was recorded a few times. This chain uses TRBV3-1 with TRBJ1-2, with D possibly TRBD1 on 6 matching bases. Trimming stripped 1 base from V and 8 bases from J, with 11 bases between. The CDR3 consists of 13 residues. Germline CDR1 LGHDT, CDR2 YNNKEL (reference sequence). CDR3 in DNA: TGTGCCAGCAGCCAAGTACCAGGGGAAGGCTACACCTTC. Protein: CASSQVPGEGYTF.

This clonotype has more than one count but fewer than ten. This chain joins TRBV3-1 and TRBJ2-3; no clear D. Germline CDR1 reads LGHDT; CDR2 reads YNNKEL (reference sequence). There are 14 residues in the CDR3. The V and J ends lost 0 bases and 6 bases respectively, with 10 bases between them. The DNA for the CDR3 is TGTGCCAGCAGCCAAGATGCGCGCGAGGATACGCAGTATTTT. Translation gives CASSQDAREDTQYF.

This chain uses TRBV12-3 or TRBV12-4 with TRBJ1-1, with a weak D call TRBD1 (6 bases). The length of the CDR3 is 15 residues. Trimming took off 2 bases at V and 3 bases at J, with 13 bases between the two ends. CDR3 amino acids: CASSLTGGGDTEAFF. CDR3 coding DNA: TGTGCCAGCAGTTTAACTGGAGGGGGGGACACTGAAGCTTTCTTT.

The V gene is TRBV7-2, the J gene TRBJ1-2; D unclear. The germline V gene encodes CDR1 SGHTA and CDR2 FQGNSA. Trimming shortened V by 7 bases and J by 4 bases, and 13 bases separated the two germline ends. The CDR3 contains 13 residues. CDR3 sequence (DNA): TGTGCCAGCACCGACTGGGATTCCTATGGCTACACCTTC. Its protein is CASTDWDSYGYTF.

Here the CDR3 reads CASSQHYGGTEAFF. CDR3 coding DNA: TGTGCCAGCAGTCAGCACTATGGGGGCACTGAAGCTTTCTTT. The V gene is TRBV6-5, the J gene TRBJ1-1; weak D call: TRBD1 (5 bases). Trimming shortened V by 5 bases and J by 4 bases, and 14 bases separated the two germline ends. Germline V gene data show CDR1 as MNHEY and CDR2 as SVGAGI. The CDR3 has 14 amino acids.

This clonotype was detected a few times. The CDR3 bases are TGCGCCAGCAGCCACGGACAGAACTATGGCTACACCTTC. This encodes CASSHGQNYGYTF. The chain recombines TRBV5-1 with TRBJ1-2; D is possibly TRBD1 (6 bases). Germline V gene sequence: CDR1 SGHRS, CDR2 YFSETQ. This CDR3 has 13 residues. Trimming shortened V by 4 bases and J by 2 bases, and 9 bases separated the two germline ends.

Regarding this clonotype: The junction and the germline gene differ at one end; a read error may be behind it. This chain connects TRBV27 to TRBJ2-5; maybe TRBD2 (6 bases). CDR3 size: 15 residues. The germline V gene encodes CDR1 MNHEY and CDR2 SMNVEV (reference sequence). As DNA, the CDR3 is TGTACCAGCAGTTTGGCATTAGCGGCACAAGAGACCCAGTACTTC. It encodes CTSSLALAAQETQYF.

The rearrangement uses TRBV20-1 and TRBJ2-3; D remains unclear. V lost 5 bases, J lost 0 bases, and 18 bases lay in between. The CDR3 consists of 16 residues. In germline, CDR1 is DFQATT, CDR2 SNEGSKA (reference sequence). The CDR3 DNA sequence: TGCAGTGCTCTCGACCAGAAAGCTGAAAGCACAGATACGCAGTATTTT. As protein: CSALDQKAESTDTQYF.

This clonotype was observed a few times. The chain employs TRBV5-1 and TRBJ2-1, with a weak D call TRBD2 (6 bases). This CDR3 comprises 15 residues. The V end lost 2 bases, the J end lost 10 bases, and 19 bases lay between the germline ends. Germline V gives CDR1 SGHRS, CDR2 YFSETQ. CDR3 DNA: TGCGCCAGCAGCTTAGGTGGGGGGAGCGGTGAAGAGCAGTTCTTC. It encodes CASSLGGGSGEEQFF.

The CDR3 coding sequence is TGTGCCAGCAGCCAAGATCCATTGCTAGCGGGGGGGATGAGCACAGATACGCAGTATTTT. The encoded protein is CASSQDPLLAGGMSTDTQYF. This chain links TRBV4-2 with TRBJ2-3, with 12 bases that match TRBD2. Trimming took 0 bases from V and 0 from J; bases not matched to a gene: 10. The length of the CDR3 is 20 residues. The V gene's germline CDR1 is LGHNA and CDR2 YNFKEQ.

V usage is TRBV27 and J usage is TRBJ1-5, with D unclear. V was shortened by 3 bases and J by 0 bases, with 12 bases between the two germline ends. Germline CDR1 and CDR2: MNHEY and SMNVEV (reference sequence). CDR3 length: 16 amino acids. This chain's CDR3 is CASSFGGSYSNQPQHF. The CDR3 DNA reads TGTGCCAGCAGTTTCGGCGGCTCCTATAGCAATCAGCCCCAGCATTTT.

This clonotype was counted a few times. The chain uses TRBV7-9 and TRBJ1-5; D gene uncertain. V was cut by 6 bases and J by 5 bases, with 11 bases left in between. This CDR3 region has 13 residues. Germline V CDR1 and CDR2: SEHNR, FQNEAQ (reference sequence). This chain's CDR3 is CASSHESYQPQHF. The CDR3 region has the DNA TGTGCCAGCAGTCACGAGAGTTATCAGCCCCAGCATTTT.

The J gene is TRBJ1-1, the V gene TRBV6-6; D possibly corresponds to TRBD1 (5 bases). This CDR3 spans 14 amino acids. Trimming left V 7 bases short and J 0 bases short, with 12 bases between. Germline V CDR1 and CDR2: MNHNY, SVGAGI (reference sequence). CDR3 in amino acids: CASTLATVNTEAFF. Written as DNA, the CDR3 is TGTGCCAGCACCCTCGCGACAGTGAACACTGAAGCTTTCTTT.

The genes are TRBV5-1 and TRBJ2-7; a weak D match, TRBD1 (6 bases). The V and J ends lost 5 bases and 1 base respectively, with 13 bases between them. This CDR3 spans 14 amino acids. The germline V gene encodes CDR1 SGHRS and CDR2 YFSETQ. CDR3 coding DNA: TGCGCCAGCAGGGCAGGGGCTAGTTCCTACGAGCAGTACTTC. Translated: CASRAGASSYEQYF.

This clonotype was counted ten times or more. The V gene is TRBV7-9, the J gene TRBJ1-1; D unclear. Germline V gives CDR1 SEHNR, CDR2 FQNEAQ (reference sequence). This CDR3 region has 15 residues. V lost 5 bases and J lost 4, with 17 bases in between. The CDR3 spells CASSPPTRLGTEAFF. The CDR3 region has the DNA TGTGCCAGCAGCCCTCCTACTCGGCTGGGCACTGAAGCTTTCTTT.